This is a list of T cell receptor beta chains from one sample in a study of blood T cell repertoires in COVID-19. Sequencing was performed with immunoSEQ multiplex PCR; in TCRdb, only in-frame clones are kept and a portion is missing. The sample lists under 400,000 clones, around 87% occurring once. Sequencing used peripheral blood. The receptors come from a woman aged 25 to 45 with COVID-19, enrolled during active disease. Each CDR3 is given with its conserved first and last residue. Each record gives: D gene, J gene, V gene, clone size, CDR3 protein, CDR3 DNA. A D gene is named only where the DNA matches it firmly. The size entry is marked missing in some rows and otherwise reads once, few, many or a size class.

>.|TRBJ1-4|TRBV6-5|.
CASSYEKLFF
TGTGCCTCTTCCTATGAAAAACTGTTTTTT
>.|TRBJ2-7|TRBV5-5|.
CASSIEAGRYEQYF
TGTGCCAGCAGCATTGAGGCAGGGAGGTACGAGCAGTACTTC
>TRBD2|TRBJ2-5|TRBV13|.
CASSPTAGGFQETQYF
TGTGCCAGCAGCCCAACGGCGGGAGGTTTCCAAGAGACCCAGTACTTC
>TRBD1|TRBJ2-7|TRBV5-4|few
CASSPRTGPDYEQYF
TGTGCCAGCAGCCCAAGGACAGGACCCGACTACGAGCAGTACTTC
>.|TRBJ1-5|TRBV7-9|.
CASSLGDSSNQPQHF
TGTGCCAGCAGCTTAGGTGACAGTAGCAATCAGCCCCAGCATTTT
>.|TRBJ2-5|TRBV7-3|.
CASSPSGAQETQYF
TGTGCCAGCAGCCCCAGTGGGGCTCAAGAGACCCAGTACTTC
>.|TRBJ1-1|TRBV7-8|.
CASSPTGSNTEAFF
TGTGCCAGCAGCCCGACGGGTTCGAACACTGAAGCTTTCTTT
>TRBD1|TRBJ1-3|TRBV5-1|.
CASSSRTGPPLNSGNTIYF
TGCGCCAGCAGCTCGCGGACAGGACCCCCTCTGAACTCTGGAAACACCATATATTTT
>.|TRBJ1-3|TRBV2|.
CASRDRSSGNTIYF
TGTGCCAGCAGGGACAGATCCTCTGGAAACACCATATATTTT
>.|TRBJ2-5|TRBV20-1|.
CSAHQETQYF
TGCAGTGCACATCAAGAGACCCAGTACTTC
>.|TRBJ2-7|TRBV2|.
CASHRGTYEQYF
TGTGCCAGCCACCGGGGAACCTACGAGCAGTACTTC
>.|TRBJ1-3|TRBV25-1|once
CASSAPGVQWNTIYF
TGTGCCAGCAGTGCCCCAGGGGTCCAGTGGAACACCATATATTTT
>.|TRBJ1-6|TRBV30|.
CAWSVLNSPLHF
TGTGCCTGGAGTGTTTTAAATTCACCCCTCCACTTT
>TRBD2|TRBJ2-7|TRBV5-4|.
CASSTGGYEQYF
TGTGCCAGCAGCACGGGAGGCTACGAGCAGTACTTC
>TRBD2|TRBJ2-7|TRBV11-2|.
CASSSPGLGNYEQYF
TGTGCCAGCAGCTCACCGGGACTAGGAAATTACGAGCAGTACTTC
>.|TRBJ2-5|TRBV29-1|.
CSGAQGSLTQYF
TGCAGCGGTGCCCAGGGTTCGTTAACCCAGTACTTC
>TRBD1|TRBJ1-6|TRBV5-5|.
CASSTGTDNSPLHF
TGTGCCAGCAGCACCGGGACAGATAATTCACCCCTCCACTTT
>TRBD1|TRBJ2-7|TRBV2|.
CASSEALRGHSYEQYF
TGTGCCAGCAGTGAAGCGCTTAGGGGGCACTCCTACGAGCAGTACTTC
>.|TRBJ1-2|TRBV5-1|.
CASSLAPPSGDYGYTF
TGCGCCAGCAGCTTGGCTCCCCCGTCCGGGGACTATGGCTACACCTTC
>TRBD1|TRBJ1-5|TRBV5-8|.
CASSLGTGFYQPQHF
TGTGCCAGCAGCTTGGGGACAGGGTTCTATCAGCCCCAGCATTTT
>TRBD1|TRBJ1-1|TRBV5-1|once
CASSSRGIHTEAFF
TGCGCCAGCAGCTCCAGGGGGATTCACACTGAAGCTTTCTTT
>TRBD1|TRBJ1-6|TRBV6-6|.
CASSRTGGPNSPLHF
TGTGCCAGCAGTCGGACAGGGGGACCGAATTCACCCCTCCACTTT
>.|TRBJ2-2|TRBV28|few
CASSSPRGVTGELFF
TGTGCCAGCAGTTCACCGCGCGGGGTCACCGGGGAGCTGTTTTTT
>.|TRBJ2-5|TRBV19|.
CASSIKSPETQYF
TGTGCCAGTAGTATTAAATCTCCGGAGACCCAGTACTTC
>.|TRBJ2-5|TRBV11-2|.
CASSLSRETQYF
TGTGCCAGCAGCTTAAGCCGGGAGACCCAGTACTTC
>.|TRBJ1-6|TRBV7-8|.
CASSLTPNSPLHF
TGTGCCAGCAGCCTAACACCTAATTCACCCCTCCACTTT
>TRBD1|TRBJ1-5|TRBV28|.
CASSLGQANQPQHF
TGTGCCAGCAGTTTAGGACAGGCCAATCAGCCCCAGCATTTT
>.|TRBJ2-1|TRBV28|.
CASSPAGGLLRDEQFF
TGTGCCAGCTCCCCTGCAGGAGGGCTTCTAAGAGATGAGCAGTTCTTC
>TRBD2|TRBJ2-1|TRBV18|.
CASSRTSGSYNEQFF
TGTGCCAGCTCACGGACTAGCGGGAGCTACAATGAGCAGTTCTTC
>TRBD2|TRBJ2-3|TRBV3-1/TRBV3-2|.
CASSQGSGRASDTQYF
TGTGCCAGCAGCCAAGGTAGCGGGAGAGCCTCAGATACGCAGTATTTT
>TRBD1|TRBJ2-3|TRBV24-1|once
CATSEHRTGGTDTQYF
TGTGCCACCAGTGAACACCGGACAGGGGGAACAGATACGCAGTATTTT
>TRBD1|TRBJ2-7|TRBV18|.
CASSPRDRSYEQYF
TGTGCCAGCTCACCAAGGGACAGATCCTACGAGCAGTACTTC
>.|TRBJ1-1|TRBV10-2|few
CASSAQDRAFF
TGCGCCAGCAGTGCTCAGGACAGAGCTTTCTTT
>TRBD2|TRBJ2-1|TRBV5-1|.
CASSLGLAGGIDEQFF
TGCGCCAGCAGCTTGGGACTAGCGGGAGGAATCGATGAGCAGTTCTTC
>TRBD1|TRBJ2-7|TRBV18|.
CASSPDRLRYEQYF
TGTGCCAGCTCACCGGACAGGTTAAGGTACGAGCAGTACTTC
>.|TRBJ2-3|TRBV10-3|.
CAISESVEGTDTQYF
TGTGCCATCAGTGAGTCGGTGGAGGGGACAGATACGCAGTATTTT
>.|TRBJ1-1|TRBV30|.
CAWGRENTEAFF
TGTGCCTGGGGCAGGGAAAACACTGAAGCTTTCTTT